The rows below give T cell receptor beta chains drawn from one sample of a study of regulatory T cells in long-lasting Graves disease. TCRdb re-called the multiplex PCR reads with MiXCR, one entry per CDR3 protein. In the table there are 380,000 or so distinct CDR3 sequences, roughly 16% of which are singletons. These sequences were also reported in another study, on T cells in Graves' hyperthyroidism and ophthalmopathy.

Here the sequenced sample was peripheral blood mononuclear cells (PBMCs), taken at new diagnosis, from a patient treated with antithyroid drugs. The receptor source for this set is a young woman with Graves disease. The CDR3 runs from the conserved cysteine through the conserved F or W. Each record gives: D gene, J gene, V gene, clone size, CDR3 protein, CDR3 DNA. The D gene is left open where the match is weak. Part of the rows lack a size; the others show once, few, many or a class for expanded clones.

d_gene: -; j_gene: TRBJ2-7; v_gene: TRBV28; abundance: many; CDR3aa: CASSVNPRAYEQYF; CDR3nt: TGTGCCAGCAGTGTAAACCCCAGGGCCTACGAGCAGTACTTC
d_gene: TRBD1; j_gene: TRBJ2-2; v_gene: TRBV19; abundance: once; CDR3aa: CASSIGRTGAGELFF; CDR3nt: TGTGCCAGTAGTATAGGAAGGACAGGGGCCGGGGAGCTGTTTTTT
d_gene: -; j_gene: TRBJ2-2; v_gene: TRBV11-2; abundance: few; CDR3aa: CASSLDSYTGELFF; CDR3nt: TGTGCCAGCAGCTTAGACTCGTACACCGGGGAGCTGTTTTTT
d_gene: -; j_gene: TRBJ1-1; v_gene: TRBV6-1; abundance: many; CDR3aa: CASSEVRDTEAFF; CDR3nt: TGTGCCAGCAGTGAAGTCAGGGACACTGAAGCTTTCTTT
d_gene: TRBD2; j_gene: TRBJ2-7; v_gene: TRBV25-1; abundance: -; CDR3aa: CASSPPGPGGYEQYF; CDR3nt: TGTGCCAGCAGTCCTCCGGGCCCGGGGGGTTACGAGCAGTACTTC
d_gene: -; j_gene: TRBJ1-5; v_gene: TRBV20-1; abundance: many; CDR3aa: CSARVAEGQPQHF; CDR3nt: TGCAGTGCTAGAGTGGCCGAGGGTCAGCCCCAGCATTTT
d_gene: -; j_gene: TRBJ1-2; v_gene: TRBV28; abundance: many; CDR3aa: CASSFGGRSVPYGYTF; CDR3nt: TGTGCCAGCAGTTTCGGGGGGCGCTCGGTCCCGTATGGCTACACCTTC
d_gene: TRBD1; j_gene: TRBJ2-3; v_gene: TRBV5-1; abundance: many; CDR3aa: CASSLDGTGRIDTQYF; CDR3nt: TGCGCCAGCAGCTTGGATGGGACAGGGAGGATAGATACGCAGTATTTT
d_gene: -; j_gene: TRBJ1-2; v_gene: TRBV5-1; abundance: many; CDR3aa: CASSPNEGPGGYTF; CDR3nt: TGTGCCAGCAGCCCCAACGAGGGACCCGGCGGCTACACCTTC
d_gene: -; j_gene: TRBJ1-5; v_gene: TRBV6-5; abundance: many; CDR3aa: CASSYRDKQPQHF; CDR3nt: TGTGCCAGCAGTTACAGGGACAAGCAGCCCCAGCATTTT
d_gene: -; j_gene: TRBJ2-1; v_gene: TRBV15; abundance: few; CDR3aa: CATSTAELNEQFF; CDR3nt: TGTGCCACCAGCACCGCGGAGCTCAATGAGCAGTTCTTC
d_gene: TRBD1; j_gene: TRBJ1-5; v_gene: TRBV18; abundance: many; CDR3aa: CASSQDRAGNQPQHF; CDR3nt: TGTGCCAGCTCACAGGACAGGGCGGGCAATCAGCCCCAGCATTTT
d_gene: -; j_gene: TRBJ1-6; v_gene: TRBV5-1; abundance: many; CDR3aa: CASSYDRSDSPLHF; CDR3nt: TGCGCCAGCAGCTACGACAGGAGTGACTCACCCCTCCACTTT
d_gene: -; j_gene: TRBJ1-3; v_gene: TRBV7-9; abundance: -; CDR3aa: CASSRSGRREHNTIYF; CDR3nt: TGTGCCAGCAGCCGTAGCGGGCGCAGGGAACACAACACCATATATTTT
d_gene: -; j_gene: TRBJ1-3; v_gene: TRBV5-1; abundance: -; CDR3aa: CARKFDGAAGNTINF; CDR3nt: TGCGCCAGAAAATTCGACGGGGCCGCTGGAAACACCATAAATTTT
d_gene: TRBD2; j_gene: TRBJ2-3; v_gene: TRBV27; abundance: many; CDR3aa: CASRTGSGTSAPTDTQYF; CDR3nt: TGTGCCAGCAGGACGGGGAGCGGGACTAGCGCCCCCACAGATACGCAGTATTTT
d_gene: TRBD1; j_gene: TRBJ2-7; v_gene: TRBV20-1; abundance: -; CDR3aa: CSVRQGNYEQYF; CDR3nt: TGCAGTGTCCGACAGGGCAACTACGAGCAGTACTTC
d_gene: -; j_gene: TRBJ2-2; v_gene: TRBV19; abundance: -; CDR3aa: CASNRGDTGELFF; CDR3nt: TGTGCCAGTAATCGCGGAGACACCGGGGAGCTGTTTTTT
d_gene: -; j_gene: TRBJ1-6; v_gene: TRBV3-1; abundance: many; CDR3aa: CASTQGQGTRSPLHF; CDR3nt: TGTGCCAGCACCCAAGGGCAGGGGACTCGATCACCCCTCCACTTT
d_gene: -; j_gene: TRBJ1-4; v_gene: TRBV7-9; abundance: many; CDR3aa: CASRPQGNEKLFF; CDR3nt: TGTGCCAGCAGACCACAGGGTAATGAAAAACTGTTTTTT
d_gene: TRBD2; j_gene: TRBJ2-1; v_gene: TRBV10-3; abundance: -; CDR3aa: CAISEVRGGGNEQFF; CDR3nt: TGTGCCATCAGTGAGGTGCGGGGGGGTGGCAATGAGCAGTTCTTC
d_gene: TRBD2; j_gene: TRBJ2-5; v_gene: TRBV10-3; abundance: few; CDR3aa: CAIHSGGASETQYF; CDR3nt: TGTGCCATCCATAGCGGGGGGGCCTCGGAGACCCAGTACTTC